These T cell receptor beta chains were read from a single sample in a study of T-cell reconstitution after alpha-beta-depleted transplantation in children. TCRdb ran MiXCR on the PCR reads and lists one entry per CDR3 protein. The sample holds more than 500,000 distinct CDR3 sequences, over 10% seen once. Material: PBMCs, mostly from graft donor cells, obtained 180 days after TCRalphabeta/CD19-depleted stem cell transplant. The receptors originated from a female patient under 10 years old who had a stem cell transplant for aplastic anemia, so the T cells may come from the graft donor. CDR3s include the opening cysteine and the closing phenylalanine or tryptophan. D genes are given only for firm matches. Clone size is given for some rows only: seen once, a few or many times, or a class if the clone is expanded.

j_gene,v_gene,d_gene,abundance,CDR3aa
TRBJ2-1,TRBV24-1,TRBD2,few,CATSDWGAELATNEQFF
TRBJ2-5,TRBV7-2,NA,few,CASSPDFGGETQYF
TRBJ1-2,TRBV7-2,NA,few,CASSLGSAGSNYGYTF
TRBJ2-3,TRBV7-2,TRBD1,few,CATTTGGGDTQYF
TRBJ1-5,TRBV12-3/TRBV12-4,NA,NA,CASSLLGGGSNQPQHF
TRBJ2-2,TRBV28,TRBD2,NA,CASRLAGVVTGELFF
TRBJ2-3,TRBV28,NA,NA,CASSQWTLSTDTQYF
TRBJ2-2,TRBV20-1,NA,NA,CSAPSRGPIVNTGELFF
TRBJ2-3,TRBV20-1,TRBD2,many,CSAPPPGSGGAQYF
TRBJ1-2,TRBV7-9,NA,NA,CASSSLVGGANYGYTF
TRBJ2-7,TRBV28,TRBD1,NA,CASSSRQGMTYEQYF
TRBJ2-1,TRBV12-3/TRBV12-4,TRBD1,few,CASSLRTGVGSYNEQFF
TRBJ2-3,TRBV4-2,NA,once,CASSQVESTQYF
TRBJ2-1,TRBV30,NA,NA,CAWSVVGEQFF
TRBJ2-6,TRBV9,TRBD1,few,CASSPDRGASGANVLTF
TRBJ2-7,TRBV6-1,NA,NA,CASSDTYWGGGEQYF
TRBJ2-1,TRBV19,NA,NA,CASTLWGRGGNEQFF
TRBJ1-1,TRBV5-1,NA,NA,CASSPHGRQNGPVNTEAFF
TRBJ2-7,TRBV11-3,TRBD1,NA,CASSTGTGLSYEQYF
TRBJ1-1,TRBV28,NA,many,CASSLSGNTEAFF
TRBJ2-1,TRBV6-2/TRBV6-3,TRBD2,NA,CASSYSGLAPNEQFF
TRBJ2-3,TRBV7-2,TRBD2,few,CASSTSGSSPDTQYF
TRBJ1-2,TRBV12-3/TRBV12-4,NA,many,CASSFGVYGYGYTF
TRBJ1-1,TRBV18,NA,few,CASSLYRAGYTEAFF
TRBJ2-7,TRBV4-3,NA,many,CASSHNQGSLNEQYF
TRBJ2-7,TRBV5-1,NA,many,CATGTSPYEQYF
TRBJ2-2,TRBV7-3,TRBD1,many,CASSLNVAGGTGELFF
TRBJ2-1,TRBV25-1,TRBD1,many,CASSGTGWNEQFF
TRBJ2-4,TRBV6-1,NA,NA,CASRAAGKRNIQYF
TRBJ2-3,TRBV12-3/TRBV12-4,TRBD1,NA,CAAALGQGIADTQYF
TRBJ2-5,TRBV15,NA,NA,CATSRADFGLETQYF
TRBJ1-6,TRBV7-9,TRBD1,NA,CASSSLGTGFSPLHF
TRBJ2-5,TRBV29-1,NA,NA,CSVERGVETQYF
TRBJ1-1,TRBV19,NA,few,CAARGSQEAFF
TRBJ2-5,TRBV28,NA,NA,CASRTEERVPPETQYF
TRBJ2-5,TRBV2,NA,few,CASSSDTFIGTQYF
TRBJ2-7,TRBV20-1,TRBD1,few,CSARPPGQSSYEQYF
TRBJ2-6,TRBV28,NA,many,CASSQVAGANVLTF
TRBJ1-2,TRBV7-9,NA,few,CASSPESEHGYTF
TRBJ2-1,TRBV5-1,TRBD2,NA,CASSFWRQAGAGLNEQFF
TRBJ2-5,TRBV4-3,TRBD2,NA,CASSPWTSGGAHQETQYF
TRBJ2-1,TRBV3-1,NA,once,CASSQDSPNEQFF
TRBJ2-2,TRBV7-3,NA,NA,CASSLRVGTGTGELFF
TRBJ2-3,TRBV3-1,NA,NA,CASSPQGGTSTDTQYF
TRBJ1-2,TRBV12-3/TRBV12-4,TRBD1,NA,CASSAESKGARYGYTF
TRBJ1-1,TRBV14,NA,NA,CASSQNPGPRYTEAFF
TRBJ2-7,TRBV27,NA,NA,CASIRGVPPFLFYEQYF
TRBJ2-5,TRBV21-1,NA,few,CASSKLLRETQYF